A single sample gave rise to the 10 T cell receptor beta chains below, sequenced in a study of T cell responses to AZD1222 COVID-19 vaccine. Profiling relied on immunoSEQ multiplex PCR, and the TCRdb table lists in-frame clones only, not all of them. Of 85,000 to 100,000 clones in the sample, about 89% were seen once. The source material was peripheral blood, sampled 28 days after the second AZD1222 dose. The receptors stem from an adult who received the AZD1222 COVID-19 vaccine.

This rearrangement joins TRBV3-1 (or the pseudogene TRBV3-2) to TRBJ1-3; 10 bases are a match to TRBD1. CDR3 length: 15 amino acids. Germline CDR1 is LGHDT and CDR2 is YNNKEL (reference sequence). V shed 5 bases and J 2 bases; nucleotides not matched to a gene: 3. The CDR3: CASSSGTGAGNTIYF. CDR3 nucleotides: TGTGCCAGCAGCTCCGGGACAGGGGCTGGAAACACCATATATTTT.

This chain joins TRBV5-6 and TRBJ1-1; 9 positions match TRBD1. CDR1 and CDR2 (germline): SGHDT, YYEEEE. Losses at the gene ends were 4 bases for V and 1 base for J; bases not matched to a gene: 8. The CDR3 sequence is 16 residues long. The CDR3 nucleotides read TGTGCCAGCAGCCCTCGGGACAGGGTTGGGAACACTGAAGCTTTCTTT. It encodes CASSPRDRVGNTEAFF.

The chain recombines TRBV2 with TRBJ1-1; tentative D call: TRBD1 (5 bases). Trimming stripped 3 bases from V and 11 bases from J, with 13 bases between. Germline V gene lookup returns CDR1 SNHLY and CDR2 FYNNEI. The CDR3 consists of 12 residues. This CDR3 reads CASSDLGPAAFF. DNA for the CDR3: TGTGCCAGCAGTGATTTGGGACCCGCGGCTTTCTTT.

The rearrangement joins TRBV4-2 to TRBJ2-4, with TRBD2 matching 7 bases. Looked up from germline, CDR1 is LGHNA and CDR2 is YNFKEQ. V shed 0 bases, J shed 7 bases, and the junction held 3 bases outside the gene matches. CDR3 length: 14 amino acids. DNA for the CDR3: TGTGCCAGCAGCCAAGAGGCTAGCGGTAACATTCAGTACTTC. It specifies CASSQEASGNIQYF.

This clone turned up a few times. The rearrangement joins TRBV29-1 to TRBJ2-3; D is tentatively TRBD1 or TRBD2 (5 bases each). Germline V gives CDR1 SQVTM, CDR2 ANQGSEA. V was trimmed by 0 bases and J by 4 bases, leaving 5 bases between them. The CDR3 totals 12 residues. The CDR3 sequence is CSVEEGADTQYF. The CDR3 nucleotides are TGCAGCGTTGAAGAGGGGGCAGATACGCAGTATTTT.

The genes are TRBV6-5 and TRBJ1-2; possible D gene TRBD1, 5 bases. The CDR3 contains 15 residues. The V gene's germline CDR1 is MNHEY and CDR2 SVGAGI. The V end lost 0 bases, the J end lost 4 bases, and 12 bases lay between the germline ends. Here the CDR3 reads CASSYSSGKGYGYTF. CDR3 DNA: TGTGCCAGCAGTTACTCGTCAGGGAAAGGCTATGGCTACACCTTC.

This chain links TRBV6-5 with TRBJ2-3; possibly TRBD1 for D (6 bases). The CDR3 contains 13 residues. Deletions cut 4 bases from V and 6 bases from J, with 11 bases between. Germline V gene sequence: CDR1 MNHEY, CDR2 SVGAGI. CDR3 in amino acids: CASSSTGFDTQYF. CDR3 nucleotides: TGTGCCAGCAGTTCTACAGGGTTTGATACGCAGTATTTT.

This sequence joins TRBV29-1 and TRBJ1-1; 8 positions agree with TRBD1. Looked up from germline, CDR1 is SQVTM and CDR2 is ANQGSEA. The CDR3 is 16 amino acids. V lost 3 bases and J lost 4; bases outside the gene matches: 13. The CDR3 DNA sequence: TGCAGCGTTGACAACAGGGGGAGATTGGATCGCACTGAAGCTTTCTTT. This gives the protein CSVDNRGRLDRTEAFF.

The rearrangement links TRBV12-3 or TRBV12-4 to TRBJ2-7; D remains unclear. V lost 5 bases to trimming and J lost 2 bases, with 4 bases between them. The CDR3 contains 11 residues. The CDR3 DNA reads TGTGCCAGCAGTCGCACCTACGAGCAGTACTTC. It codes for CASSRTYEQYF.

A single count supports this clone. V gene TRBV9 combines with J gene TRBJ1-1, with D unclear. Germline CDR1 is SGDLS and CDR2 is YYNGEE. V lost 4 bases and J lost 0, with 10 bases in between. This CDR3 has 14 residues. The CDR3 nucleotides read TGTGCCAGCAGCCCTAGGCCATTGAACACTGAAGCTTTCTTT. Translation gives CASSPRPLNTEAFF.